This passage covers 22 T cell receptor beta chains from one sample sequenced in a study of blood T cell repertoires in COVID-19. Profiled with immunoSEQ multiplex PCR; TCRdb holds only in-frame clones, not every one. The sample has approximately 170,000 clones, 70% to 85% seen once; the top ten hold roughly 3%. Sequenced material: PBMCs or T cells enriched from blood (not recorded which). The receptors shown here come from a woman aged 30 to 39 who had recovered from COVID-19.

The rearrangement uses TRBV5-1 and TRBJ1-1; 10 bases map to TRBD1. Trimming cost V 4 bases and J 3 bases; bases outside gene matches: 3. The CDR3 covers 14 residues. From germline, CDR1 is SGHRS and CDR2 YFSETQ. CDR3 in amino acids: CASSRGTGDTEAFF. The DNA of the CDR3 is TGCGCCAGCAGCAGGGGGACAGGGGACACTGAAGCTTTCTTT.

The chain joins TRBV19 to TRBJ2-7; 10 nucleotides agree with TRBD1. CDR3 size: 13 residues. Germline V CDR1 and CDR2: LNHDA, SQIVND (reference sequence). Trimming cost V 8 bases and J 4 bases; bases outside gene matches: 5. CDR3 loop: CASGDRGRYEQYF. CDR3 coding DNA: TGTGCCAGTGGGGACAGGGGCCGGTACGAGCAGTACTTC.

The chain carries TRBV27 and TRBJ1-5; D remains unclear. Germline assignment: CDR1 MNHEY and CDR2 SMNVEV (reference sequence). Between the trimmed V and J ends, which lost 3 bases and 5 bases, there was a span of 11 bases. The CDR3 runs to 14 residues. The CDR3 DNA follows: TGTGCCAGCAGTTTCGGACTAGACCATCAGCCCCAGCATTTT. This sequence encodes CASSFGLDHQPQHF.

By share, this clone ranks as medium-sized (0.01 to 0.1%). The gene calls are TRBV2 and TRBJ2-1; 8 nucleotides line up with TRBD1. In germline, CDR1 is SNHLY, CDR2 FYNNEI. The CDR3 loop spans 15 amino acids. V shed 3 bases, J shed 5 bases, and the junction held 6 bases outside the gene matches. CDR3 sequence (DNA): TGTGCCAGCAGTGACCTGGACAGGGCGAACAATGAGCAGTTCTTC. Protein sequence: CASSDLDRANNEQFF.

The chain joins TRBV5-6 to TRBJ2-3; tentatively, D is TRBD1 (5 bases). The CDR3 totals 15 residues. Germline V CDR1 and CDR2: SGHDT, YYEEEE. The V end lost 0 bases, the J end lost 3 bases, and 11 bases lay between the germline ends. Here the CDR3 reads CASSLEQGQTDTQYF. The CDR3 coding sequence is TGTGCCAGCAGCTTGGAGCAGGGCCAAACAGATACGCAGTATTTT.

The chain recombines TRBV11-2 with TRBJ1-6; the match to TRBD1 covers 8 bases. Germline V CDR1 and CDR2: SGHAT, FQNNGV. The CDR3 is 17 residues long. The trim removed 1 base at V and 9 bases at J, leaving 11 bases unmatched. The CDR3 reads CASSLVGQGKNGSPLHF. CDR3 nucleotide sequence: TGTGCCAGCAGCTTAGTAGGACAGGGAAAGAATGGTTCACCCCTCCACTTT.

This clone was detected a few times. The chain recombines TRBV7-3 with TRBJ2-5, with 9 nucleotides matching TRBD1. The CDR3 length is 13 residues. From germline, CDR1 is SGHTA and CDR2 FQGTGA. With V trimmed by 3 bases and J by 5 bases, 1 base remained unmatched. The CDR3 region has the DNA TGTGCCAGCAGCTTTGGGACAGGGGAGACCCAGTACTTC. The encoded protein is CASSFGTGETQYF.

This clone was detected once. J is TRBJ1-2 and V is TRBV29-1, with D possibly being TRBD1 (5 bases). The V gene's germline CDR1 is SQVTM and CDR2 ANQGSEA. The CDR3 is 12 amino acids. Between the trimmed V and J ends, which lost 4 bases and 6 bases, there was a span of 12 bases. The CDR3 is CSVGPDTDGYTF. The CDR3 DNA sequence: TGCAGCGTTGGCCCGGACACCGATGGCTACACCTTC.

The V gene is TRBV24-1, the J gene TRBJ2-2; 10 bases map to TRBD1. CDR3 length: 14 amino acids. V lost 4 bases, J lost 6 bases, and 1 base stayed unmatched. Germline V gene lookup returns CDR1 KGHDR and CDR2 SFDVKD. The CDR3 DNA follows: TGTGCCACCAGTGACGGACAGGGGGCCGGGGAGCTGTTTTTT. Its protein product is CATSDGQGAGELFF.

In its sample, this clone was seen once. V usage is TRBV3-1 (or the pseudogene TRBV3-2) and J usage is TRBJ2-7; 9 bases agree with TRBD2. The CDR3 spans 16 residues. Germline assignment: CDR1 LGHDT and CDR2 YNNKEL (reference sequence). After removal of 1 base from V and 2 bases from J, the junction contained 6 bases not matched to a gene. CDR3 in DNA: TGTGCCAGCAGCCAAGGGCTAGCGGGAACCGCCTACGAGCAGTACTTC. Amino acid sequence: CASSQGLAGTAYEQYF.

The J gene is TRBJ1-6, the V gene TRBV28, with D hard to call. The length of the CDR3 is 16 residues. In germline, CDR1 is MDHEN, CDR2 SYDVKM. Trimming removed 4 bases from V and 0 bases from J, with 10 bases in between. CDR3 nucleotide sequence: TGTGCCAGCAGTTCCCTTTTGAGCTCCTATAATTCACCCCTCCACTTT. It specifies CASSSLLSSYNSPLHF.

In its sample, this clone was seen once. The chain links TRBV28 to TRBJ1-3; no firm D call. Trimming took off 6 bases at V and 1 base at J, with 16 bases between the two ends. The CDR3 sequence is 16 residues long. The germline V gene has CDR1 MDHEN and CDR2 SYDVKM. The CDR3 sequence is CASSKPLRTSGNTIYF. CDR3 DNA sequence: TGTGCCAGCAGCAAACCCCTTAGAACGTCTGGAAACACCATATATTTT.

The gene calls are TRBV14 and TRBJ2-2; 7 bases agree with TRBD1. V shed 4 bases and J 3 bases; nucleotides not matched to a gene: 5. The CDR3 sequence is 15 residues long. Germline-derived CDR1 and CDR2 are SGHDN and FVKESK. DNA of the CDR3: TGTGCCAGCAGCCGGGACAGACGGGACACCGGGGAGCTGTTTTTT. Amino acid sequence: CASSRDRRDTGELFF.

The chain is built from TRBV18 and TRBJ2-5; 10 bases match TRBD1. V trimming: 3 bases; J trimming: 5 bases; junction bases outside the gene matches: 9. The CDR3 is 16 residues long. The germline V gene has CDR1 KGHSH and CDR2 LQKENI. CDR3 residues: CASSPWRGQGLETQYF. CDR3 coding DNA: TGTGCCAGCTCACCCTGGAGGGGACAGGGGTTGGAGACCCAGTACTTC.

This chain links TRBV27 with TRBJ2-3, with a weak D call TRBD2 (6 bases). CDR3 length: 15 residues. In germline, CDR1 is MNHEY, CDR2 SMNVEV (reference sequence). Trimming shortened V by 1 base and J by 1 base, and 9 bases separated the two germline ends. The CDR3 protein is CASSLYPSGTDTQYF. The CDR3 coding sequence is TGTGCCAGCAGTTTATATCCTAGCGGCACAGATACGCAGTATTTT.

J is TRBJ1-1 and V is TRBV7-6, with D tentatively TRBD1 (5 bases). From germline, CDR1 is SGHVS and CDR2 FNYEAQ. CDR3 length: 14 amino acids. V lost 8 bases to trimming and J lost 0 bases, with 13 bases between them. The CDR3 DNA sequence: TGTGCCAGCCTACCTGGGGCACTGAACACTGAAGCTTTCTTT. Translated, it gives CASLPGALNTEAFF.

The J gene is TRBJ2-2, the V gene TRBV15; D is undetermined. Germline CDR1 reads LNHNV; CDR2 reads YYDKDF (reference sequence). The CDR3 is 14 amino acids. Trimming pared 3 bases from V and 5 bases from J, leaving 10 bases between. CDR3 sequence (DNA): TGTGCCACCAGCAGCCCCCCGCGAACCGGGGAGCTGTTTTTT. Its translation: CATSSPPRTGELFF. Variable domain in full (rest from reference TRBV15 and TRBJ2-2): DAMVIQNPRYQVTQFGKPVTLSCSQTLNHNVMYWYQQKSSQAPKLLFHYYDKDFNNEADTPDNFQSRRPNTSFCFLDIRSPGLGDTAMYLCATSSPPRTGELFFGEGSRLTVL.

The rearrangement links TRBV6-6 to TRBJ1-2; 7 bases line up with TRBD1. V lost 0 bases and J lost 3; bases outside the gene matches: 7. The CDR3 length is 16 residues. Germline V lookup: CDR1 MNHNY, CDR2 SVGAGI (reference sequence). For the CDR3, the DNA is TGTGCCAGCAGTTACTCTGGACAGGAAGCCTACTATGGCTACACCTTC. Amino acids: CASSYSGQEAYYGYTF.

The chain joins TRBV11-2 to TRBJ1-6, with D perhaps TRBD1 (6 bases). V was clipped by 5 bases and J by 1 base, with 9 bases between them. Looked up from germline, CDR1 is SGHAT and CDR2 is FQNNGV. This CDR3 is built from 15 residues. The CDR3 coding sequence is TGTGCCAGCAGCCCAGGGGTATCCTATAATTCACCCCTCCACTTT. Translating it yields CASSPGVSYNSPLHF.

V is TRBV12-3 or TRBV12-4 and J is TRBJ2-2; possibly TRBD1 for D (5 bases). The CDR3 has 13 residues. The V end lost 3 bases, the J end lost 5 bases, and 7 bases lay between the germline ends. This CDR3 reads CASSFSGTGELFF. The DNA of the CDR3 is TGTGCCAGCAGTTTCTCAGGGACCGGGGAGCTGTTTTTT.

J is TRBJ2-2 and V is TRBV14, with TRBD1 identical over 9 bases. Looked up from germline, CDR1 is SGHDN and CDR2 is FVKESK. V trimming: 4 bases; J trimming: 1 base; junction bases outside the gene matches: 4. This CDR3 has 16 residues. Here the CDR3 reads CASSPYRGLNTGELFF. The CDR3 DNA is TGTGCCAGCAGCCCCTACAGGGGGCTGAACACCGGGGAGCTGTTTTTT. The full variable domain, rest sourced from reference TRBV14 and TRBJ2-2, is EAGVTQFPSHSVIEKGQTVTLRCDPISGHDNLYWYRRVMGKEIKFLLHFVKESKQDESGMPNNRFLAERTGGTYSTLKVQPAELEDSGVYFCASSPYRGLNTGELFFGEGSRLTVL.

This chain joins TRBV5-1 and TRBJ2-3, with D maybe TRBD2 (6 bases). The V gene's germline CDR1 is SGHRS and CDR2 YFSETQ. V lost 3 bases and J lost 1, with 18 bases in between. The CDR3 is made up of 17 amino acids. The CDR3 reads CASSSAVGGRGTDTQYF. Written as DNA, the CDR3 is TGCGCCAGCAGCTCCGCAGTGGGGGGTCGGGGCACAGATACGCAGTATTTT.